This is a list of T cell receptor beta chains from one sample in a study of blood T cell repertoires in COVID-19. Produced via immunoSEQ multiplex PCR; TCRdb's table is partial and in-frame only. This table has fewer than 200,000 clones, roughly 78% appearing once. The specimen sequenced was peripheral blood. Receptors were obtained from a man aged 70 or older with active or convalescent COVID-19. Each CDR3 is given with its conserved first and last residue. The D gene is left open where the match is weak. Size is omitted from some rows. Given values are once, few, many or a class for expanded clones.

clone size | J gene | V gene | D gene | CDR3 DNA | CDR3 protein
- | TRBJ2-1 | TRBV10-3 | TRBD2 | TGTGCCATCAGTGAGACCGGGACTACCTTAACGAATGAGCAGTTCTTC | CAISETGTTLTNEQFF
- | TRBJ1-3 | TRBV4-3 | - | TGCGCCAGCAGCCAAGATTATATCCCTGGCCCTGGCGGGATATATTTT | CASSQDYIPGPGGIYF
few | TRBJ1-3 | TRBV18 | TRBD1 | TGTGCCAGCTCACCGGTGACAGGGGATGTTGGAAACACCATATATTTT | CASSPVTGDVGNTIYF
- | TRBJ2-7 | TRBV18 | TRBD1 | TGTGCCAGCTCACCACGACAGGGTAGCTCCTACGAGCAGTACTTC | CASSPRQGSSYEQYF
once | TRBJ1-6 | TRBV13 | TRBD1 | TGTGCCAGCAGCTTTACAGGGGGCTCGCAGCCCCTCCACTTT | CASSFTGGSQPLHF
- | TRBJ2-2 | TRBV30 | TRBD1 | TGTGCCTGTGGGGGACAGGCCAACACCGGGGAGCTGTTTTTT | CACGGQANTGELFF
- | TRBJ1-2 | TRBV10-3 | - | TGTGCCATCAGCCAGAACTATGGCTACACCTTC | CAISQNYGYTF
- | TRBJ1-4 | TRBV6-6 | - | TGTGCCAGCAGTCGTGACTGGGAAAAACTGTTTTTT | CASSRDWEKLFF
once | TRBJ1-2 | TRBV27 | - | TGTGCCAGCAGGTTAACAGGGAACTATGGCTACACCTTC | CASRLTGNYGYTF
- | TRBJ1-1 | TRBV3-1/TRBV3-2 | - | TGTGCCAGCAGCCCTCTAGGACAGTCGGATACTGAAGCTTTCTTT | CASSPLGQSDTEAFF
few | TRBJ2-3 | TRBV9 | - | TGTGCCAGCAGTGAGGCGGGACAGCTCACAGATACGCAGTATTTT | CASSEAGQLTDTQYF
- | TRBJ2-1 | TRBV19 | - | TGTGCCTCCAACTCCCAGGGGCAGGGGTCCTACAATGAGCAGTTCTTC | CASNSQGQGSYNEQFF
once | TRBJ2-3 | TRBV5-4 | - | TGTGCCAGCAGCTTGGAGGACAGCATCACAGATACGCAGTATTTT | CASSLEDSITDTQYF
- | TRBJ1-5 | TRBV4-2 | TRBD1 | TGTGCCAGCAGCCAAGGGACAGGTTATAGCAATCAGCCCCAGCATTTT | CASSQGTGYSNQPQHF
- | TRBJ1-1 | TRBV18 | - | TGTGCCAGCTCACCGTTACCGACAGAGAACACTGAAGCTTTCTTT | CASSPLPTENTEAFF
once | TRBJ2-1 | TRBV18 | - | TGTGCCAGCTCACTTTCGCACAGACAGTCCTACAATGAGCAGTTCTTC | CASSLSHRQSYNEQFF
- | TRBJ1-4 | TRBV15 | - | TGTGCCACCAGCGGGGGGTTGACAACTAATGAAAAACTGTTTTTT | CATSGGLTTNEKLFF
- | TRBJ2-1 | TRBV5-1 | TRBD2 | TGCGCCAGCAGCGTTAGCGGGAGGTTAAATGAGCAGTTCTTC | CASSVSGRLNEQFF
- | TRBJ2-3 | TRBV6-4 | - | TGTGCCAGCAGCGGCGGGTATAGCACAGATACGCAGTATTTT | CASSGGYSTDTQYF
- | TRBJ1-2 | TRBV6-4 | - | TGTGCCAGCAGTGACAACTACGGCTACACCTTC | CASSDNYGYTF
- | TRBJ2-1 | TRBV3-1/TRBV3-2 | TRBD1 | TGTGCCAGCAGCTGGGACAGGGCTCTGGGTGAGCAGTTCTTC | CASSWDRALGEQFF
- | TRBJ2-2 | TRBV9 | TRBD2 | TGTGCCAGCAGCTCCGGGACTAGCGGATACACCGGGGAGCTGTTTTTT | CASSSGTSGYTGELFF
- | TRBJ1-5 | TRBV6-5 | - | TGTGCCAGCGGAGGAAGCACTTGGCCCCAGCATTTT | CASGGSTWPQHF
- | TRBJ1-5 | TRBV19 | - | TGTGCCAGTAGTACCCCCCCCGGGCAGCCCCAGCATTTT | CASSTPPGQPQHF
- | TRBJ2-1 | TRBV7-9 | - | TGTGCCAGCAGCTTACCCGGGACTTCCTACAATGAGCAGTTCTTC | CASSLPGTSYNEQFF
- | TRBJ2-1 | TRBV6-6 | TRBD2 | TGTGCCAGCACTACTAGCGCTACTAACAATGAGCAGTTCTTC | CASTTSATNNEQFF
- | TRBJ1-2 | TRBV5-4 | - | TGTGCCAGCACAAGGGAGACGGATGGCTACACCTTC | CASTRETDGYTF
- | TRBJ1-1 | TRBV6-2/TRBV6-3 | TRBD1 | TGTGCCAGCAGTTACCCCGGACAGGCCAGGGGGAACACTGAAGCTTTCTTT | CASSYPGQARGNTEAFF
- | TRBJ2-3 | TRBV7-7 | TRBD2 | TGTGCTAGCAGCCGACTAGCGGGAGGGCAAGGTAGCACAGATACGCAGTATTTT | CASSRLAGGQGSTDTQYF
- | TRBJ1-6 | TRBV3-1/TRBV3-2 | TRBD1 | TGTGCCAGCAGCCACTCCTGGACAGGGGGCTTGGGTTCACCCCTCCACTTT | CASSHSWTGGLGSPLHF
- | TRBJ2-7 | TRBV5-4 | TRBD2 | TGTGCCAGCAGCCAATCGACTAGCGGGAGTTACGAGCAGTACTTC | CASSQSTSGSYEQYF
- | TRBJ1-1 | TRBV30 | - | TGTGCCTGGAGTGTCGGTCTGTTGAACACTGAAGCTTTCTTT | CAWSVGLLNTEAFF
- | TRBJ2-1 | TRBV29-1 | TRBD1 | TGCAGCGTTGTCGGGACAGGGGGTCCGAATGAGCAGTTCTTC | CSVVGTGGPNEQFF
- | TRBJ2-1 | TRBV18 | TRBD2 | TGTGCCAGCTCACCTTTAACCCTAGCGGGAGAGGGAAGCTCCTACAATGAGCAGTTCTTC | CASSPLTLAGEGSSYNEQFF
- | TRBJ1-1 | TRBV5-4 | - | TGTGCCAGCAGCTCGGGGGTCACTGAAGCTTTCTTT | CASSSGVTEAFF
- | TRBJ2-3 | TRBV5-4 | TRBD2 | TGTGCCAGCAGCCAACATGAGACTAGCGGATCCACAGATACGCAGTATTTT | CASSQHETSGSTDTQYF
- | TRBJ1-1 | TRBV10-1 | - | TGCGCCAGCAGTGAGTCCGGGGATGTCACTGAAGCTTTCTTT | CASSESGDVTEAFF
- | TRBJ2-1 | TRBV10-1 | TRBD2 | TGCGCCAGCAGTGATCTAGCGGGAGGGCCAACGGACAATGAGCAGTTCTTC | CASSDLAGGPTDNEQFF
few | TRBJ1-2 | TRBV2 | - | TGTGCCAGCAGTGAGGTCAGGGCTAAGGGTGGCTACACCTTC | CASSEVRAKGGYTF
- | TRBJ2-2 | TRBV7-6 | - | TGTGCTGCTGAGGGAGGCCGCCCCAACGGGGAGCTGTTTTTT | CAAEGGRPNGELFF
- | TRBJ1-1 | TRBV18 | - | TGTGCCAGCTCACCAGTCGCCTGGCCAACTGAAGCTTTCTTT | CASSPVAWPTEAFF
- | TRBJ1-4 | TRBV29-1 | - | TGCAGCGCGCGAAGGGGGTTAAATGAAAAACTGTTTTTT | CSARRGLNEKLFF
- | TRBJ2-1 | TRBV2 | - | TGTGCCAGCAGTGAGGAGTCCTCCTACAATGAGCAGTTCTTC | CASSEESSYNEQFF
- | TRBJ1-3 | TRBV2 | TRBD1 | TGTGCCAGCAGCGAACAGGGGGCTTCCTCTGGAAACACCATATATTTT | CASSEQGASSGNTIYF
- | TRBJ1-1 | TRBV30 | TRBD1 | TGTGCCTGGAGTTCCGGGACAGGGGGTGTGAACACTGAAGCTTTCTTT | CAWSSGTGGVNTEAFF
- | TRBJ2-1 | TRBV6-2/TRBV6-3 | TRBD1 | TGTGCCAGCAACCCGACAGGGTTTGATAATGAGCAGTTCTTC | CASNPTGFDNEQFF
- | TRBJ1-1 | TRBV30 | TRBD1 | TGTGCCTGGCAGGGACAGGGTTTTACTGAAGCTTTCTTT | CAWQGQGFTEAFF